One sample yielded the 5 T cell receptor beta chains listed below, sequenced in a study of shared T cell receptors in the human thymus (dated by TCRdb to the early 2020s). Library prep was done by the immunoSEQ multiplex PCR assay. Sourced from immuneACCESS, this table was stored by TCRdb with only in-frame sequences that have V and J called. A share of the clones is absent; for the studies checked, an unresolved V gene accounts for under half, and the remainder has no known explanation. The sample includes under 850,000 clones, with around 89% observed a single time. The ten largest clonotypes hold about 0.01% of the sample. The same data also went into a second study, on human thymus T cells.

The sequencing sample was made of thymocytes. The receptors were sampled from a boy in the first two years of life with a congenital heart defect. Donor details come from another sample of the same person, matched by shared clones.

V gene TRBV25-1 combines with J gene TRBJ2-5; 10 bases match TRBD2. The CDR3 loop spans 18 amino acids. V lost 2 bases to trimming and J lost 4 bases; unmatched junction nucleotides: 13. The germline CDR1 and CDR2 sequences are MGHDK and SYGVNS. CDR3 sequence reads: CASSETQGAGGEVETQYF. DNA for the CDR3: TGTGCCAGCAGTGAAACCCAGGGAGCGGGAGGGGAAGTAGAGACCCAGTACTTC. Full variable domain (rest looked up from reference TRBV25-1 and TRBJ2-5): EADIYQTPRYLVIGTGKKITLECSQTMGHDKMYWYQQDPGMELHLIHYSYGVNSTEKGDLSSESTVSRIRTEHFPLTLESARPSHTSQYLCASSETQGAGGEVETQYFGPGTRLLVL.

The V gene is TRBV23-1, the J gene TRBJ1-2; 12 bases agree with TRBD1. TRBV23-1 is known as an ORF, though its function is uncertain. J gave up 2 bases and V 7 bases, and 17 bases lay outside the gene matches. This CDR3 comprises 19 residues. The CDR3 protein is CASKSVNPGQGASNYGYTF. CDR3 DNA: TGCGCCAGCAAGTCAGTCAATCCGGGACAGGGGGCGAGCAACTATGGCTACACCTTC.

The chain links TRBV18 to TRBJ1-1; perhaps TRBD1 as D (5 bases). CDR1 and CDR2 (germline): KGHSH, LQKENI. The V end was cut by 3 bases, the J end by 0 bases, with 26 bases between. The CDR3 is 20 amino acids. CDR3 sequence reads: CASSPLYEGPGESVNTEAFF. The CDR3 nucleotides are TGTGCCAGCTCACCGTTATATGAGGGACCGGGGGAATCGGTGAACACTGAAGCTTTCTTT.

This clone was found once. The chain combines TRBV18 with TRBJ2-7, with a possible D match to TRBD2 (6 bases). Trimming cost V 3 bases and J 7 bases, with 19 bases left between them. Germline V gene sequence: CDR1 KGHSH, CDR2 LQKENI. This CDR3 spans 15 amino acids. CDR3 DNA: TGTGCCAGCTCACCGAGGCGGGAACCCTCGGGAGAGCAGTACTTC. Translation: CASSPRREPSGEQYF.

This chain connects TRBV6-1 to TRBJ1-1; D may be TRBD1 (6 bases). Looked up from germline, CDR1 is MNHNS and CDR2 is SASEGT. Between the trimmed V and J ends, which lost 7 bases and 3 bases, there was a span of 12 bases. The CDR3 has 13 amino acids. The CDR3 spells CASKDRYDTEAFF. In nucleotides, the CDR3 is TGTGCCAGCAAAGACAGGTATGACACTGAAGCTTTCTTT.